Here is one T cell receptor beta chain with its context. Its antigen is not yet known. The input lacks base qualities; no much larger clone sits a single base away. This record comes from a study of a mutant IDH1 vaccine in newly diagnosed glioma (dated by TCRdb to the early 2020s). Describing the broader study: Patients were given eight vaccinations, in weeks 1, 3, 5, 7, 11, 15, 19 and 23, which matched visits V03 through V10. Prior to enrollment, patients had been given standard therapy consisting of radiotherapy alone, temozolomide alone, or radiochemotherapy with temozolomide, with the combination given to most patients. In the chemotherapy-containing groups, vaccination started alongside temozolomide cycles, whereas in patients who had radiotherapy alone it started 4-6 weeks after radiotherapy. For exploratory analyses, longitudinal TCRB deep sequencing was carried out in roughly 25 treated patients wherever samples were available. Peripheral blood samples were drawn at six visits, namely V03 (baseline), V05, V07, V10, V12 and V13. The roughly 32 treated patients were approximately 60% male and 37.5% female, with a mean age of roughly 40 years.

What the research found in general, with its limitations: Pseudoprogression appeared unrelated to alterations in the top peripheral T cell clonotypes detected by TCRB sequencing. PBMC samples for TCRB deep sequencing were selected based on availability. Vaccine-induced immune responses across multiple MHC alleles were detected in approximately 94% of patients. According to the authors, sample limitations meant that analyses of patient blood samples could not be reproduced.

V and J are truncated by 10 bases and 0 bases respectively, leaving an intervening sequence of 15 bases. As encoded in the germline V gene, CDR1 is MNHEY while CDR2 is SVGAGI. Including the terminal cysteine and phenylalanine, the CDR3 comprises 14 residues. Only CDR3 DNA is held: 42 bases, read in frame from base 1. The method was the immunoSEQ multiplex PCR assay. Rearranged TCR beta chain sequences were amplified using the hsTCRB Kit according to the manufacturer's protocol. Sequencing of TCRB libraries was carried out on an Illumina MiSeq. Concerning the study's data processing: Demultiplexing, trimming and gene mapping were performed with the kit vendor's proprietary platform. The source is immuneACCESS, and TCRdb retained only in-frame sequences with V and J called. Part of the clones is not carried over; for the studies checked, unresolved V genes explain less than half of this, and the remainder is unexplained. The V and J calls and the clone size are those of that table, but D and trimming were determined from the DNA. This sample is represented by tens of thousands of clones; about 81% of them were singletons. The biggest ten clones account for about 3.3% of the sample.

The time point label for this specimen denotes: week 5, during vaccination. Each vaccine dose was 300 ug of a 20-mer mutant IDH1 peptide in Montanide, given subcutaneously with topical imiquimod. The donors had newly diagnosed IDH1-mutant astrocytomas of WHO grade 3 or 4 that showed loss of nuclear ATRX. The samples were drawn from NOA16, a multicentre, single-arm, open-label phase I trial in Germany that tested a mutant IDH1 peptide vaccine in humans for the first time. Genomic DNA for TCRB sequencing was isolated from EDTA blood with the DNeasy Blood and Tissue Kit. The source was PBMCs, collected from a glioma patient whose treatment included an IDH1 peptide vaccine. This chain is built from TRBV6-5 and TRBJ1-1; the D gene is perhaps TRBD1, on 5 matching bases. The receptor's source is a man in his thirties or forties with glioma. The DNA sequence follows: TGTGCCATAAGTCGGGAGGGGATGAACACTGAAGCTTTCTTT. Translated, this gives CAISREGMNTEAFF.